This section outlines one T cell receptor beta chain sequence together with its context. Its antigen is currently unknown. This record comes from a study of Ad26.COV2.S vaccination and SARS-CoV-2 variants. This table comes from immunoSEQ multiplex PCR, and its TCRdb copy is limited to in-frame clones, with some not included. Here the sample spans 200,000 to 250,000 clones, around 89% being singletons. Germline V lookup: CDR1 MNHEY, CDR2 SMNVEV (reference sequence). This CDR3 has 15 amino acids. V shed 6 bases, J shed 6 bases, and the junction held 10 bases outside the gene matches. As to treatment: about 20 received Ad26.COV2.S at low or high dose, single or two shots; five or six received placebo; per-sample allocation not given. Collection of samples fell on day 63 after the first vaccine or placebo injection. A Boston donor was an adult aged 18-55 years. Study conclusions and caveats: Spike-specific responses of CD8+ and CD4+ T cells were reported to display substantial breadth after vaccination.

The chain carries TRBV27 and TRBJ1-2; 10 nucleotides match TRBD1. Source: peripheral blood, taken in a trial of Ad26.COV2.S vaccine versus placebo. This TCR came from a person between 18 and 65 years old who received the Ad26.COV2.S COVID-19 vaccine or a placebo. Here the CDR3 reads CASRRQTGGYDGYTF. CDR3 DNA: TGTGCCAGCAGACGCCAGACAGGGGGCTATGATGGCTACACCTTC.